The 8 T cell receptor beta chains reported below all come from one sample, sequenced in a study of identical twins (dated by TCRdb to the mid-2010s). Library generation was performed with 5' RACE. TCRdb names Illumina HiSeq 2000 as the instrument used. TCRdb ran its own pipeline on the public reads, namely fastp trimming at Q25 and MiXCR clone calling, and kept in-frame beta chains. Rows merge per CDR3 protein into single entries with the most common DNA and genes. The sample table holds nearly 650,000 distinct CDR3 sequences, of which about 7.1% were seen once. 1.5% to 2% of the sample lies in the top ten. This sample was also put to use in a study of yellow fever vaccine responses in identical twins.

The sequenced material came from PBMCs. Every receptor here comes from a woman between 18 and 29 years old in good health.

The rearrangement uses TRBV5-1 and TRBJ2-7; D unresolved. Trimming pared 0 bases from V and 6 bases from J, leaving 7 bases between. CDR3 length equals 12 residues. From germline, CDR1 is SGHRS and CDR2 YFSETQ. The CDR3 DNA reads as TGCGCCAGCAGCTTGGCGTCATCCGAGCAGTACGTC. Amino acids: CASSLASSEQYV.

This clonotype was picked up many times. The rearrangement links TRBV3-1 to TRBJ2-1; D may be TRBD1 (5 bases). Deletions cut 0 bases from V and 0 bases from J, with 12 bases between. The CDR3 spans 17 residues. Germline loops: CDR1 LGHDT, CDR2 YNNKEL (reference sequence). CDR3 in DNA: TGTGCCAGCAGCCAAGATCTCAGGGCGGCCTCCTACAATGAGCAGTTCTTC. Residues: CASSQDLRAASYNEQFF.

A few counts support this clonotype. This sequence joins TRBV5-6 and TRBJ1-3, with a tentative D call TRBD1 (6 bases). The CDR3 totals 17 residues. Trimming pared 4 bases from V and 0 bases from J, leaving 17 bases between. Per the germline V gene, CDR1 is SGHDT and CDR2 is YYEEEE. CDR3 sequence: CASSNFRQVLSGNTIYF. CDR3 sequence (DNA): TGTGCCAGCAGCAACTTCCGACAGGTCCTCTCTGGAAACACCATATATTTT.

Ten or more counts support this clonotype. This rearrangement joins TRBV28 to TRBJ2-1; possible D gene TRBD1, 5 bases. The CDR3 loop spans 14 amino acids. Deletions cut 5 bases from V and 2 bases from J, with 10 bases between. CDR1 is MDHEN, CDR2 SYDVKM, per germline. The CDR3 reads CASSLTTAYNEQFF. The CDR3 DNA reads TGTGCCAGCAGTCTGACGACAGCCTACAATGAGCAGTTCTTC.

In DNA, the CDR3 is TGTGCCAGCAGAGACAGGGGTCGACAGGAGACCCAGTACTTC. Amino acids: CASRDRGRQETQYF. The chain joins TRBV6-2 or TRBV6-3 to TRBJ2-5; 8 bases fit TRBD1. This CDR3 spans 14 amino acids. Germline CDR1 reads MNHEY; CDR2 reads SVGEGT. After removal of 6 bases from V and 5 bases from J, the junction contained 8 bases not matched to a gene.

This clonotype appeared many times. The chain uses TRBV24-1 and TRBJ2-3; TRBD2 might be the D (6 bases). The V gene lost 10 bases and the J gene lost 2 bases, with 12 bases spanning the gap. The CDR3 consists of 13 residues. CDR1 KGHDR and CDR2 SFDVKD come from the germline V gene. This chain's CDR3 is CATRGGYTDTQYF. The CDR3 nucleotides are TGTGCCACGCGGGGCGGATACACAGATACGCAGTATTTT.

This clonotype was found a few times. This rearrangement joins TRBV5-1 to TRBJ2-6, with 7 bases that match TRBD1. V dropped 4 bases and J dropped 1; count of bases not matched to a gene: 5. The germline gives CDR1 SGHRS, CDR2 YFSETQ. The CDR3 extends over 16 amino acids. This CDR3 reads CASSPGQASGANVLTF. The CDR3 coding sequence is TGCGCCAGCAGCCCTGGACAGGCGTCTGGGGCCAACGTCCTGACTTTC.

This clonotype was observed a handful of times. The V call is TRBV7-9, the J call TRBJ2-7; tentatively, D is TRBD1 (6 bases). Deletions cut 5 bases from V and 3 bases from J, with 20 bases between. This CDR3 has 16 amino acids. Per the germline V gene, CDR1 is SEHNR and CDR2 is FQNEAQ (reference sequence). The DNA of the CDR3 is TGTGCCAGCAGCCACCAGGAGTGGGACACTAACTACGAGCAGTACTTC. It translates to CASSHQEWDTNYEQYF. The full variable domain, with the rest looked up from reference TRBV7-9 and TRBJ2-7, is DTGVSQNPRHKITKRGQNVTFRCDPISEHNRLYWYRQTLGQGPEFLTYFQNEAQLEKSRLLSDRFSAERPKGSFSTLEIQRTEQGDSAMYLCASSHQEWDTNYEQYFGPGTRLTVT.